Presented here are 15 T cell receptor beta chains from one specimen sequenced in a study of CD8 T cells in ankylosing spondylitis. Each CDR3 protein gets one entry after TCRdb re-called the 5' RACE reads with MiXCR. The data show about 360,000 distinct CDR3 sequences, under 15% seen once. Material for sequencing was blood, either unsorted or a sorted T cell fraction (not recorded which). The receptors here all came from a male donor with ankylosing spondylitis or in good health (not recorded which).

A few counts support this clonotype. The chain combines TRBV11-1 with TRBJ2-5; the D call may be TRBD1 or TRBD2 (6 bases each). Germline CDR1 SGHAT, CDR2 FQDESV (reference sequence). This CDR3 spans 14 amino acids. V lost 5 bases, J lost 4 bases, and 14 bases lay in between. The CDR3 sequence is CASSTGPGAETQYF. The CDR3 DNA sequence: TGTGCCAGCAGCACCGGCCCGGGGGCAGAGACCCAGTACTTC.

This clonotype has a handful of counts. In DNA form, the CDR3 reads TGTGCCAGCAGGGGGACAGGGCACTACACTGAAGCTTTCTTT. It translates to CASRGTGHYTEAFF. The rearrangement uses TRBV7-9 and TRBJ1-1; 9 bases are a match to TRBD1. The CDR3 covers 14 residues. Per germline, CDR1 SEHNR and CDR2 FQNEAQ (reference sequence). V was clipped by 6 bases and J by 3 bases; unmatched bases: 5.

In this sample, this clonotype turned up many times. The chain is built from TRBV5-1 and TRBJ1-2; D possibly corresponds to TRBD1 (6 bases). CDR1 is SGHRS, CDR2 YFSETQ, per germline. This CDR3 is built from 16 residues. V was shortened by 0 bases and J by 4 bases, with 16 bases between the two germline ends. The CDR3 nucleotides read TGCGCCAGCAGCTTGGCCACCGGACAGTCTTCCTATGGCTACACCTTC. Amino acids: CASSLATGQSSYGYTF.

In this sample, this clonotype turned up a few times. V gene TRBV5-5 combines with J gene TRBJ1-5; D is uncertain. CDR3 length: 15 amino acids. V lost 2 bases to trimming and J lost 4 bases, with 13 bases between them. CDR1 SGHKS and CDR2 YYEKEE come from the germline V gene (reference sequence). For the CDR3, the DNA is TGTGCCAGCAGCTTTGCGGGGAGCCGGAATCAGCCCCAGCATTTT. Amino acid sequence: CASSFAGSRNQPQHF.

Only a few counts were recorded for this clonotype. V usage is TRBV5-5 and J usage is TRBJ2-1; maybe TRBD2 (6 bases). Trimming removed 5 bases at V and 2 bases at J, with 14 bases between. Germline values: CDR1 SGHKS, CDR2 YYEKEE (reference sequence). There are 15 residues in the CDR3. CDR3 residues: CASSVLSGPYNEQFF. Written as DNA, the CDR3 is TGTGCCAGCAGTGTTCTGAGCGGGCCCTACAATGAGCAGTTCTTC.

The chain employs TRBV5-1 and TRBJ2-7; possibly TRBD2 for D (5 bases). V shed 2 bases and J shed 5 bases, with 14 bases lying between them. CDR1 and CDR2 from the germline V gene are SGHRS and YFSETQ. The CDR3 has 14 amino acids. CDR3 sequence (DNA): TGCGCCAGCAGCTTCCGGGGAAGTGTCGACGAGCAGTACTTC. This codes for CASSFRGSVDEQYF. Combining the CDR3 with reference TRBV5-1 and TRBJ2-7 gives the whole variable domain KAGVTQTPRYLIKTRGQQVTLSCSPISGHRSVSWYQQTPGQGLQFLFEYFSETQRNKGNFPGRFSGRQFSNSRSEMNVSTLELGDSALYLCASSFRGSVDEQYFGPGTRLTVT.

This clonotype showed up just a few times. The V call is TRBV18, the J call TRBJ2-5; a possible D gene is TRBD2 (6 bases). Trimming took off 6 bases at V and 5 bases at J, with 13 bases between the two ends. Germline values: CDR1 KGHSH, CDR2 LQKENI. CDR3 length: 13 residues. The CDR3 DNA sequence: TGTGCCAGCTCTCCCGGGACTTACGAGACCCAGTACTTC. This gives the protein CASSPGTYETQYF.

The rearrangement links TRBV12-3 or TRBV12-4 to TRBJ2-7, with 8 nucleotides matching TRBD1. V was clipped by 8 bases and J by 1 base; unmatched bases: 7. This CDR3 contains 14 residues. The DNA of the CDR3 is TGTGCCAGCGTACAGGGGGAAGGGTCCTACGAGCAGTACTTC. Residues: CASVQGEGSYEQYF.

This clonotype was seen a handful of times. This chain joins TRBV5-1 and TRBJ2-1, with D perhaps matching TRBD1 (6 bases). Germline V gene lookup returns CDR1 SGHRS and CDR2 YFSETQ. V shed 2 bases and J shed 5 bases, with 14 bases lying between them. CDR3 length: 15 amino acids. The CDR3 DNA reads as TGCGCCAGCAGCTTCTCAGGGGACACACACAATGAGCAGTTCTTC. This translates into CASSFSGDTHNEQFF.

The gene calls are TRBV6-5 and TRBJ2-7, with TRBD2 matching 12 bases. The V gene's germline CDR1 is MNHEY and CDR2 SVGAGI. CDR3 size: 15 residues. Trimming cost V 2 bases and J 7 bases; bases outside gene matches: 6. CDR3 in amino acids: CASSYTTSGGWEQYF. CDR3 DNA sequence: TGTGCCAGCAGTTACACGACTAGCGGGGGCTGGGAGCAGTACTTC.

This clonotype occurred a few times. V is TRBV12-3 or TRBV12-4 and J is TRBJ2-6; TRBD2 is a possible D gene (5 bases). Trimming took 7 bases from V and 1 from J, leaving 11 bases between them. The length of the CDR3 is 15 residues. CDR3 protein: CASNPGLSGANVLTF. DNA for the CDR3: TGTGCCAGCAACCCGGGGTTGTCTGGGGCCAACGTCCTGACTTTC.

This clonotype was recorded at least ten times. The genes are TRBV20-1 and TRBJ1-1; 9 nucleotides align to TRBD1. The CDR3 is 13 residues long. After removal of 4 bases from V and 6 bases from J, the junction contained 6 bases not matched to a gene. CDR1 is DFQATT and CDR2 is SNEGSKA in the germline V gene (reference sequence). This CDR3 is CSAIPGTGSEAFF. The DNA for the CDR3 is TGCAGTGCTATACCCGGGACAGGGTCTGAAGCTTTCTTT.

This chain uses TRBV6-1 with TRBJ1-2; 7 bases agree with TRBD1. The CDR3 runs 16 residues. Germline V lookup: CDR1 MNHNS, CDR2 SASEGT. V shed 6 bases and J 2 bases; nucleotides not matched to a gene: 12. The DNA for the CDR3 is TGTGCCAGCAGCCCCTTCCCCCGGACAGGCAACTATGGCTACACCTTC. It is translated as CASSPFPRTGNYGYTF.

The sample holds a few counts of this clonotype. This chain connects TRBV29-1 to TRBJ2-5; D perhaps matches TRBD2 (6 bases). The germline gives CDR1 SQVTM, CDR2 ANQGSEA. The CDR3 length is 15 residues. V lost 6 bases and J lost 2, with 19 bases in between. The CDR3 nucleotides are TGCAGCGTCAATGGTGGGAGGACGGGACAAGAGACCCAGTACTTC. It encodes CSVNGGRTGQETQYF.

This chain connects TRBV5-5 to TRBJ1-5; possible D gene TRBD1, 5 bases. V was trimmed by 3 bases and J by 4 bases, leaving 11 bases between them. The germline CDR1 and CDR2 sequences are SGHKS and YYEKEE (reference sequence). The CDR3 consists of 14 residues. This CDR3 reads CASSSGGRNQPQHF. CDR3 bases: TGTGCCAGCAGCTCTGGGGGTAGAAATCAGCCCCAGCATTTT.